This T cell receptor beta chain was found in a study of cytomegalovirus exposure and HLA in healthy donors. The PCR ran on 60 Vbeta and 13 Jbeta primers. Sequencing used immunoSEQ multiplex PCR; TCRdb keeps in-frame clones, though not all of them. Of roughly 84,000 clones listed, over 75% were seen once; the top ten hold over 10%. A note on this clone: What it binds is unknown.

Study conclusions and caveats: Immune exposure was documented only through CMV serostatus. Reports credit the classifier with highly specific, highly sensitive diagnosis of cytomegalovirus status. The dataset shows that most TCR sequences were rare, while some public TCRs occurred in many donors. Presence/absence analyses assumed roughly uniform sequencing depth across donors, which may not hold.

Trimming cost V 9 bases and J 1 base; bases outside gene matches: 7. This CDR3 is 15 amino acids long. From germline, CDR1 is LNHDA and CDR2 SQIVND (reference sequence). The sample taken for sequencing was PBMCs. The TCR comes from a human donor in good health. The V gene is TRBV19, the J gene TRBJ1-3, with 9 bases aligning to TRBD1. CDR3 sequence: CASARDRASGNTIYF. The CDR3 DNA reads as TGTGCCAGCGCCAGGGACAGGGCTTCTGGAAACACCATATATTTT. Full variable domain (missing parts from reference TRBV19 and TRBJ1-3): DGGITQSPKYLFRKEGQNVTLSCEQNLNHDAMYWYRQDPGQGLRLIYYSQIVNDFQKGDIAEGYSVSREKKESFPLTVTSAQKNPTAFYLCASARDRASGNTIYFGEGSWLTVV.